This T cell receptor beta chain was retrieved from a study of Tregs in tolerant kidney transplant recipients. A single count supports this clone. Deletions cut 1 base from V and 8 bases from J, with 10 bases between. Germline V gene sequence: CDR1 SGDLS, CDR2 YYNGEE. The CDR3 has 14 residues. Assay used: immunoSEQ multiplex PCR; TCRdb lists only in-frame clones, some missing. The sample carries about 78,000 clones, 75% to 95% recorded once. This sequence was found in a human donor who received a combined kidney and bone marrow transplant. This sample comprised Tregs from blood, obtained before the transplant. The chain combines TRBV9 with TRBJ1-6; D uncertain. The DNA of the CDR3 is TGTGCCAGCAGCGTAACCGTAAGGGATTCACCCCTCCACTTT. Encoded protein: CASSVTVRDSPLHF.